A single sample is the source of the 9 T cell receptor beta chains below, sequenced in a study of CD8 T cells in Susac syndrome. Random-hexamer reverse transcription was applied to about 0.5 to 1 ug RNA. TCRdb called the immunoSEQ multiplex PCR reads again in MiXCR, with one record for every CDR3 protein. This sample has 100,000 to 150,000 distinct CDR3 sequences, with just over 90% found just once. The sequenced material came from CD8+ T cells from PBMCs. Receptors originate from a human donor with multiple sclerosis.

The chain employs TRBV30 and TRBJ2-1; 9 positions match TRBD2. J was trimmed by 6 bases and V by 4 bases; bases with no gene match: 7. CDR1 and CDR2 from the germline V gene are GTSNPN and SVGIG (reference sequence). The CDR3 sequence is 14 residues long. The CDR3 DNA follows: TGTGCCTGGAAGAGCGGGGGGTACATCAATGAGCAGTTCTTC. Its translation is CAWKSGGYINEQFF. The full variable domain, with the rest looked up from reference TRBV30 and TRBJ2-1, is SQTIHQWPATLVQPVGSPLSLECTVEGTSNPNLYWYRQAAGRGLQLLFYSVGIGQISSEVPQNLSASRPQDRQFILSSKKLLLSDSGFYLCAWKSGGYINEQFFGPGTRLTVL.

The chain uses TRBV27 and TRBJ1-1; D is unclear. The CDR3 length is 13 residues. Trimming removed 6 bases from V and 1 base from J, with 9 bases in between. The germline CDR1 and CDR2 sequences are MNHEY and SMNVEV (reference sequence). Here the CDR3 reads CASSYSRNTEAFF. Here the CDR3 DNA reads TGTGCCAGCAGCTACAGTAGGAACACTGAAGCTTTCTTT.

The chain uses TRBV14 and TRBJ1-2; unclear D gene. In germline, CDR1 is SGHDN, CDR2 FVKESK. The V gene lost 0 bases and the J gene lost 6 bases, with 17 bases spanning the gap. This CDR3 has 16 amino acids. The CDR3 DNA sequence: TGTGCCAGCAGCCAAGAGTCCGAGTGGAGGGTCAATGGCTACACCTTC. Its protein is CASSQESEWRVNGYTF.

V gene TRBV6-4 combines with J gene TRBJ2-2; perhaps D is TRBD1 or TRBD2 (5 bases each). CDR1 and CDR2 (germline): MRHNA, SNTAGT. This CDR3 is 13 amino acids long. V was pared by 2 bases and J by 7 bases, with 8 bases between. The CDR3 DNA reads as TGTGCCAGCAGTGACAGGGACGGCGGGGAGCTGTTTTTT. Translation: CASSDRDGGELFF.

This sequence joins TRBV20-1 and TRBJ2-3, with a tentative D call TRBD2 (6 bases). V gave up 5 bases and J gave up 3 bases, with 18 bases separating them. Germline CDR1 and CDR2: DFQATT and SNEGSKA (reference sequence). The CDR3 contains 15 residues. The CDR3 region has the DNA TGCAGTGCTGCCTCTAGCGCCCGAGGAACAGATACGCAGTATTTT. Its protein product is CSAASSARGTDTQYF.

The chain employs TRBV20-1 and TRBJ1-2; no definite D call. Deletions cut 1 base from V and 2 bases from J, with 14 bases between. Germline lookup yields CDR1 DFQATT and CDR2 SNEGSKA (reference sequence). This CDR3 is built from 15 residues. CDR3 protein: CSARGSAGGNYGYTF. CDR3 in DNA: TGCAGTGCTAGAGGATCCGCAGGTGGAAACTATGGCTACACCTTC.

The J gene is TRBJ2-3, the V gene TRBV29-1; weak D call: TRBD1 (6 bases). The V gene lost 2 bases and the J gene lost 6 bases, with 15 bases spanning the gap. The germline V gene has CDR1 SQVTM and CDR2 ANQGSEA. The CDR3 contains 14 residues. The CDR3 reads CSVELGAASDTQYF. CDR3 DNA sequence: TGCAGCGTTGAACTGGGGGCGGCGAGCGATACGCAGTATTTT.

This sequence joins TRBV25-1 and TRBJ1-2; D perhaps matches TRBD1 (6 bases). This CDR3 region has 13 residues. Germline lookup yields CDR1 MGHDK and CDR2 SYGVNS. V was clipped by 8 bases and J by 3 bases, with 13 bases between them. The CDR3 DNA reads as TGTGCCAGCGTTGGGGGGGCATACTATGGCTACACCTTC. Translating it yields CASVGGAYYGYTF.

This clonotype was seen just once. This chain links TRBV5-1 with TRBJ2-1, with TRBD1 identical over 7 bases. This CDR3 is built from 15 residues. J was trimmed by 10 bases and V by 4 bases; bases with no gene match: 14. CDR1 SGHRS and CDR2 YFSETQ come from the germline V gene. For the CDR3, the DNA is TGCGCCAGCAGCCAGCCACTAACAGGGGAAGGGGAGCAGTTCTTC. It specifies CASSQPLTGEGEQFF.